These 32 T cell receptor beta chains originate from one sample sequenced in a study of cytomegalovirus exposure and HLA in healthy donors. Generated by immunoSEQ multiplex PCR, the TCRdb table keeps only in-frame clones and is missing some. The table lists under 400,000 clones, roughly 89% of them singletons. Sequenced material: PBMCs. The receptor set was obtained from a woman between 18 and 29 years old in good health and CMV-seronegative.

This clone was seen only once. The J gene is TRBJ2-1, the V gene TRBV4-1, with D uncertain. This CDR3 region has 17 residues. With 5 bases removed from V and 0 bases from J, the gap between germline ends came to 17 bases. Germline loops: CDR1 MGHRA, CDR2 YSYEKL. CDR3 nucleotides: TGCGCCAGCAGCTTTAACCCGCGTTCAAGCTCCTACAATGAGCAGTTCTTC. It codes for CASSFNPRSSSYNEQFF.

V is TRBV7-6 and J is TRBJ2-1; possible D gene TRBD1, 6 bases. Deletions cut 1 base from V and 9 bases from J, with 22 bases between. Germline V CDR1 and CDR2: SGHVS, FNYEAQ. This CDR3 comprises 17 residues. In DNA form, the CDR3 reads TGTGCCAGCAGCTTAGTGGGGGTGGTAGCAGGGGACACTGAGCAGTTCTTC. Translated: CASSLVGVVAGDTEQFF.

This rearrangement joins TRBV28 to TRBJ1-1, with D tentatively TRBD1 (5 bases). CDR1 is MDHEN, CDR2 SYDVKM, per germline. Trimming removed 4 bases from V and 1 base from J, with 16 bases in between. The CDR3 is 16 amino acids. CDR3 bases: TGTGCCAGCAGTTCACAACGACAGACAGCGAACACTGAAGCTTTCTTT. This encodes CASSSQRQTANTEAFF. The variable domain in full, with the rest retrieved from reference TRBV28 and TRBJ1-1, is DVKVTQSSRYLVKRTGEKVFLECVQDMDHENMFWYRQDPGLGLRLIYFSYDVKMKEKGDIPEGYSVSREKKERFSLILESASTNQTSMYLCASSSQRQTANTEAFFGQGTRLTVV.

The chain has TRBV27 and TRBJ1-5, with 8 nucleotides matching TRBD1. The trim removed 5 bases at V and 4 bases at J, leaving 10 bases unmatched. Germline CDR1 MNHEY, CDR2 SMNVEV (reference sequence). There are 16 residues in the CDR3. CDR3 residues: CASSRSGTGINQPQHF. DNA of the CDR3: TGTGCCAGCAGTCGGTCCGGGACAGGAATAAATCAGCCCCAGCATTTT.

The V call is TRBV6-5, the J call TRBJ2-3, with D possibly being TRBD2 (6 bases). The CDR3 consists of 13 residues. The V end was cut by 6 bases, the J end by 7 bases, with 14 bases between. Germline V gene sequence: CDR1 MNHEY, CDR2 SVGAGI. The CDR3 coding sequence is TGTGCCAGCAGCCCTGTGGCGGGGCATACGCAGTATTTT. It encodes CASSPVAGHTQYF.

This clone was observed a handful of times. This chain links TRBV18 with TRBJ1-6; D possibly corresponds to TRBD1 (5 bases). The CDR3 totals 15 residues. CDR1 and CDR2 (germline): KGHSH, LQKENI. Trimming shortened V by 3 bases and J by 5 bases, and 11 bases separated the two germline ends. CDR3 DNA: TGTGCCAGCTCACCCGGTTGGGGGGATAATTCACCCCTCCACTTT. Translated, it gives CASSPGWGDNSPLHF.

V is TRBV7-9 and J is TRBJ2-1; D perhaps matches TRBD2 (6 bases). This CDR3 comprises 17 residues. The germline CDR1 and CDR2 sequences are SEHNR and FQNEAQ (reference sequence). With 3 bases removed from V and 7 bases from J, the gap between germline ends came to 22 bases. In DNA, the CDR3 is TGTGCCAGCAGCTTTGTGGCGCGCCAGGACCGGGGGAATGAGCAGTTCTTC. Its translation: CASSFVARQDRGNEQFF.

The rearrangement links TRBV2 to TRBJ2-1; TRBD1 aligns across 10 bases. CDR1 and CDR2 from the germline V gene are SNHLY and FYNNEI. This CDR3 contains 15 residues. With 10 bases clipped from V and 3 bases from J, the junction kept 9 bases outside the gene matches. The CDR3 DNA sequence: TGTGCCATCCAGGTGGGACAGGGGAACTACAATGAGCAGTTCTTC. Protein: CAIQVGQGNYNEQFF.

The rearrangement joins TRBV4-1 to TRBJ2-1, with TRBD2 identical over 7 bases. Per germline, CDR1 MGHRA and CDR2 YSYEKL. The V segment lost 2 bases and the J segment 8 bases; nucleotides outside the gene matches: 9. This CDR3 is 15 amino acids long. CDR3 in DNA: TGCGCCAGCAGCCAAACGGGCGGGAGTAGGGATGAGCAGTTCTTC. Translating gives CASSQTGGSRDEQFF.

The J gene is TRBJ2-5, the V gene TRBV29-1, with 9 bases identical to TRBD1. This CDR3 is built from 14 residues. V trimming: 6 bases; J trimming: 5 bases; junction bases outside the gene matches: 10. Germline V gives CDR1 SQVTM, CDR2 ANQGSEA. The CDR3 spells CSVDSQGAGETQYF. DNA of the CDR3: TGCAGCGTAGATTCACAGGGGGCAGGGGAGACCCAGTACTTC.

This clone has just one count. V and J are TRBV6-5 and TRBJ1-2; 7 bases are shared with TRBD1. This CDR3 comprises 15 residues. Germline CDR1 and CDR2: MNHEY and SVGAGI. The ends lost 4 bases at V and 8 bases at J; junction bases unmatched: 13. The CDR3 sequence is CASSWFDRAGEGYTF. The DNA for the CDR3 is TGTGCCAGCAGTTGGTTTGACAGGGCAGGGGAAGGCTACACCTTC.

For the CDR3, the DNA is TGTGCCAGCAGAAAACAGGGTGGGAATTCACCCCTCCACTTT. The encoded protein is CASRKQGGNSPLHF. This chain connects TRBV5-4 to TRBJ1-6, with TRBD1 as a possible D gene (6 bases). The germline CDR1 and CDR2 sequences are SGHNT and YYREEE (reference sequence). This CDR3 contains 14 residues. V dropped 5 bases and J dropped 7 bases, with 13 bases sitting between them.

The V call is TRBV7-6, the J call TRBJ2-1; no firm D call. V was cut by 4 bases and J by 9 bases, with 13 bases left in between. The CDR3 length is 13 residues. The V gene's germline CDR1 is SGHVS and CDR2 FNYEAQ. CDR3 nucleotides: TGTGCCAGCAGCTACAGAGAAAACGGTGAGCAGTTCTTC. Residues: CASSYRENGEQFF.

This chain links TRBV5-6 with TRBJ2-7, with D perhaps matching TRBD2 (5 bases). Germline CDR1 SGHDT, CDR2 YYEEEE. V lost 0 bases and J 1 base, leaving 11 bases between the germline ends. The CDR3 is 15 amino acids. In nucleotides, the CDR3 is TGTGCCAGCAGCTTGGGAGGACTGGGATCCTACGAGCAGTACTTC. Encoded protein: CASSLGGLGSYEQYF.

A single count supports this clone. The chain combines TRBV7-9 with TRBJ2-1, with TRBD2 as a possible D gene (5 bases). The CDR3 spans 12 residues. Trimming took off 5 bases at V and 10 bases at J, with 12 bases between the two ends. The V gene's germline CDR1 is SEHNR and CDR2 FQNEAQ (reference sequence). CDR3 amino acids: CASSRGYREQFF. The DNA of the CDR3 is TGTGCCAGCAGCCGAGGGTACCGCGAGCAGTTCTTC.

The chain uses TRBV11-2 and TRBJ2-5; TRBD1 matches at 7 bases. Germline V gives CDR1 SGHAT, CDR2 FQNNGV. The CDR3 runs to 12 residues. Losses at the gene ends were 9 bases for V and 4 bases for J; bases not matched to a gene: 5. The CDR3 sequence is CASSRGRETQYF. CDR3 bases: TGTGCCAGTTCGAGGGGGCGAGAGACCCAGTACTTC.

The CDR3 DNA is TGCGCCAGCAGCCAAGTTAGCGGGGGGCCGTTCAATGAGCAGTTCTTC. Translating it yields CASSQVSGGPFNEQFF. The chain couples TRBV4-1 to TRBJ2-1, with 10 bases aligning to TRBD2. This CDR3 contains 16 residues. Germline assignment: CDR1 MGHRA and CDR2 YSYEKL. The V and J ends lost 1 base and 6 bases, in that order; junction bases with no gene match: 6.

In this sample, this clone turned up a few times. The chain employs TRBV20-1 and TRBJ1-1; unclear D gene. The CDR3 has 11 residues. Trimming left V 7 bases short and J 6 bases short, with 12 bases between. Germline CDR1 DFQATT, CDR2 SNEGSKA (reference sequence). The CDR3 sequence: CSVKREPEAFF. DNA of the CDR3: TGCAGTGTCAAGCGTGAGCCTGAAGCTTTCTTT.

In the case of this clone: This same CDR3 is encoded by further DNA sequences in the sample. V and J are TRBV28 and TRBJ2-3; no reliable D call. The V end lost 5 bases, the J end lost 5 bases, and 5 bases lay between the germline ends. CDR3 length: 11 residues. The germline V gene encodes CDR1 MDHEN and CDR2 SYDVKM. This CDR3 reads CASSLRDTQYF. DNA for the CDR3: TGTGCCAGCAGTCTGAGAGATACGCAGTATTTT.

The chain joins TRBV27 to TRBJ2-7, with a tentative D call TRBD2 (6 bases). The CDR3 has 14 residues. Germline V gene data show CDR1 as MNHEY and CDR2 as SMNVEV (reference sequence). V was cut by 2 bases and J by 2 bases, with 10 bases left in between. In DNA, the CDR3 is TGTGCCAGCAGTTTAACTAGCCTTACCTACGAGCAGTACTTC. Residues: CASSLTSLTYEQYF.

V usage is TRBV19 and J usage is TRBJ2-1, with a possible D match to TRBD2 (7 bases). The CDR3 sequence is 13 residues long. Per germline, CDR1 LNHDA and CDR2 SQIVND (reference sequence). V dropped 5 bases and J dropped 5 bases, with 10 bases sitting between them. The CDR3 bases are TGTGCCAGTAGTCCGGGGGGCCACAATGAGCAGTTCTTC. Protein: CASSPGGHNEQFF.

The CDR3 loop is CASSMVRGTDTQYF. The DNA for the CDR3 is TGTGCCAGTAGTATGGTTCGGGGGACAGATACGCAGTATTTT. This chain links TRBV19 with TRBJ2-3, with D possibly matching TRBD2 (6 bases). The germline gives CDR1 LNHDA, CDR2 SQIVND (reference sequence). The CDR3 covers 14 residues. V shed 3 bases and J shed 3 bases, with 10 bases lying between them.

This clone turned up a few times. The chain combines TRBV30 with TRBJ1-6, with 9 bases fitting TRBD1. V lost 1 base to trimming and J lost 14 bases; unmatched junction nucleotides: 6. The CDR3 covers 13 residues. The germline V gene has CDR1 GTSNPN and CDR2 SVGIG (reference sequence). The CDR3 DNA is TGTGCCTGGAGTGGACAGGGGGTACGTTCCCTCCACTTT. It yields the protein CAWSGQGVRSLHF. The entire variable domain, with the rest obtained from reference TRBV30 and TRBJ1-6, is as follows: SQTIHQWPATLVQPVGSPLSLECTVEGTSNPNLYWYRQAAGRGLQLLFYSVGIGQISSEVPQNLSASRPQDRQFILSSKKLLLSDSGFYLCAWSGQGVRSLHFGNGTRLTVT.

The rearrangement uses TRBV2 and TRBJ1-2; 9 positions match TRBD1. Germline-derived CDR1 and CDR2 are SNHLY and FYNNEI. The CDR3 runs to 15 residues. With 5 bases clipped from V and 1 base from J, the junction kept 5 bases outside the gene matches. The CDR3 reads CASSYRDRDNYGYTF. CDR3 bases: TGTGCCAGCAGTTACCGGGACAGGGATAACTATGGCTACACCTTC.

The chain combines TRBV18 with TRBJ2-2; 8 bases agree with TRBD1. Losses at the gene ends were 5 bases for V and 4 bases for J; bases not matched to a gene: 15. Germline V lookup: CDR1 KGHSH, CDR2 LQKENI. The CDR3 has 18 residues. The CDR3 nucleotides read TGTGCCAGCTCATTCTCCCTCTTACAGGGGGGTACCACCGGGGAGCTGTTTTTT. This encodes CASSFSLLQGGTTGELFF.

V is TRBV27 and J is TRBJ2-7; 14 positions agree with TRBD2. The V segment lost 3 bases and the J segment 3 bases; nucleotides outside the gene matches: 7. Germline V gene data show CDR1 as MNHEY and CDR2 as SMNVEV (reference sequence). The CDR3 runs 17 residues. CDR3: CASSFAAGTSGSYEQYF. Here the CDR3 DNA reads TGTGCCAGCAGTTTCGCCGCCGGGACTAGCGGGAGCTACGAGCAGTACTTC.

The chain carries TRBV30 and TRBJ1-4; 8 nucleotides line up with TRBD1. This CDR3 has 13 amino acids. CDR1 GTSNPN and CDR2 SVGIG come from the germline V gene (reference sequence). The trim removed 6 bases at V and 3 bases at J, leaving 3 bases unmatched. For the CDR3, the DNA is TGTGCCTGCCGGGACAGGTCTAATGAAAAACTGTTTTTT. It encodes CACRDRSNEKLFF.

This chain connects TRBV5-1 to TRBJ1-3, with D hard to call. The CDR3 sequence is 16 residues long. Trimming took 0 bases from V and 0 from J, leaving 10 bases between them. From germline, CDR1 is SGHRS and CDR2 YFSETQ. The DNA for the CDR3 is TGCGCCAGCAGCTTGGGAGGCAGACCCTCTGGAAACACCATATATTTT. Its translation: CASSLGGRPSGNTIYF.

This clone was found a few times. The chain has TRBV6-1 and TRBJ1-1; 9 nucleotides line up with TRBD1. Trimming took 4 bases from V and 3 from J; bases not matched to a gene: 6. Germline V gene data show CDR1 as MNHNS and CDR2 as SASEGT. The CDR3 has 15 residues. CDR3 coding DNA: TGTGCCAGCAGTGTAGCACAGGGGGCCCACACTGAAGCTTTCTTT. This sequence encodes CASSVAQGAHTEAFF.

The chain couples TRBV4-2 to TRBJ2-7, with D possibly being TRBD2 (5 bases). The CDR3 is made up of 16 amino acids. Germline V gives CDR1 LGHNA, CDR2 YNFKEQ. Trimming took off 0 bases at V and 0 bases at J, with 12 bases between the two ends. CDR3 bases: TGTGCCAGCAGCCAAGAATCGGGGTGGAGCTCCTACGAGCAGTACTTC. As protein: CASSQESGWSSYEQYF.

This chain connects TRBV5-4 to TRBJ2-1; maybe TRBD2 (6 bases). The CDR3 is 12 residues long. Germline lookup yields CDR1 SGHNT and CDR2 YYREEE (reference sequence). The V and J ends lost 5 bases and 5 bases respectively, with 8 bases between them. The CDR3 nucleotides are TGTGCCAGCAGGGGCGGGGACAATGAGCAGTTCTTC. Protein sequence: CASRGGDNEQFF.

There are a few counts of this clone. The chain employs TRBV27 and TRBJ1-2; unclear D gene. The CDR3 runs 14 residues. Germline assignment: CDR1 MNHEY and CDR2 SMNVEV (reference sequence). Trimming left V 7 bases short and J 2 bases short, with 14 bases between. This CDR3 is CASKMAGTNYGYTF. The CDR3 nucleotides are TGTGCCAGCAAAATGGCAGGAACGAACTATGGCTACACCTTC.